Presented here are 19 T cell receptor beta chains from one specimen sequenced in a study of cytomegalovirus exposure and HLA in healthy donors. Primers: 60 Vbeta forward and 13 Jbeta reverse. Assay used: immunoSEQ multiplex PCR; TCRdb lists only in-frame clones, some missing. Of 170,000 or so clones in the sample, over 65% are singletons; the top ten hold around 3.3%. Sequences were obtained from PBMCs. The source of these receptors is a middle-aged woman in good health and CMV-seronegative.

The chain couples TRBV7-9 to TRBJ1-1, with 9 bases lining up with TRBD1. This CDR3 contains 14 residues. V lost 5 bases, J lost 5 bases, and 6 bases stayed unmatched. Germline V gene lookup returns CDR1 SEHNR and CDR2 FQNEAQ (reference sequence). CDR3 sequence (DNA): TGTGCCAGCAGCCCAGGACAGGGGCGAACTGAAGCTTTCTTT. This translates into CASSPGQGRTEAFF.

The sample holds a few counts of this clone. The CDR3 loop is CASSEAQSRYSPLHF. In DNA form, the CDR3 reads TGTGCCAGCAGTGAAGCCCAAAGCCGATATTCACCCCTCCACTTT. The V gene is TRBV6-1, the J gene TRBJ1-6; D is uncertain. The V gene lost 0 bases and the J gene lost 8 bases, with 11 bases spanning the gap. The CDR3 length is 15 residues. Germline CDR1 MNHNS, CDR2 SASEGT.

This clone appeared a single time. This chain joins TRBV7-8 and TRBJ1-4; D might be TRBD1 (5 bases). Trimming stripped 5 bases from V and 5 bases from J, with 18 bases between. The CDR3 has 16 residues. In germline, CDR1 is SGHVS, CDR2 FQNEAQ. Here the CDR3 reads CASSPRRDFGNEKLFF. CDR3 coding DNA: TGTGCCAGCAGCCCGCGGCGGGACTTTGGAAATGAAAAACTGTTTTTT. The full variable domain, in which reference TRBV7-8 and TRBJ1-4 provide the parts outside the CDR3, is GAGVSQSPRYKVAKRGQDVALRCDPISGHVSLFWYQQALGQGPEFLTYFQNEAQLDKSGLPSDRFFAERPEGSVSTLKIQRTQQEDSAVYLCASSPRRDFGNEKLFFGSGTQLSVL.

The CDR3 protein is CASSDATGNYEQYF. DNA for the CDR3: TGCGCCAGCAGCGACGCGACAGGAAACTACGAGCAGTACTTC. The rearrangement joins TRBV5-1 to TRBJ2-7; TRBD1 might be the D (6 bases). The CDR3 length is 14 residues. Deletions cut 4 bases from V and 3 bases from J, with 14 bases between. CDR1 is SGHRS and CDR2 is YFSETQ in the germline V gene.

This clone appeared a few times. The J gene is TRBJ1-1, the V gene TRBV28; D gene ambiguous. The V end was cut by 3 bases, the J end by 11 bases, with 7 bases between. Germline-derived CDR1 and CDR2 are MDHEN and SYDVKM. The CDR3 extends over 10 amino acids. CDR3 sequence: CASSLKRAFF. CDR3 sequence (DNA): TGTGCCAGCAGTTTGAAACGGGCTTTCTTT.

The chain is built from TRBV6-5 and TRBJ2-7, with 10 nucleotides matching TRBD1. The germline CDR1 and CDR2 sequences are MNHEY and SVGAGI. This CDR3 has 16 amino acids. V shed 2 bases, J shed 3 bases, and the junction held 7 bases outside the gene matches. CDR3 sequence (DNA): TGTGCCAGCAGTTACGCCGGGACAGGGGTGGGCTACGAGCAGTACTTC. It codes for CASSYAGTGVGYEQYF.

The chain is built from TRBV5-1 and TRBJ1-2, with TRBD1 matching 7 bases. With V trimmed by 4 bases and J by 4 bases, 16 bases remained unmatched. The CDR3 loop spans 17 amino acids. Germline CDR1 reads SGHRS; CDR2 reads YFSETQ. CDR3 loop: CASSLPPRTGGLYGYTF. Here the CDR3 DNA reads TGCGCCAGCAGCCTCCCTCCAAGGACAGGCGGCCTCTATGGCTACACCTTC.

The rearrangement links TRBV5-1 to TRBJ2-1; 10 bases match TRBD1. The germline V gene has CDR1 SGHRS and CDR2 YFSETQ. V was clipped by 7 bases and J by 5 bases; unmatched bases: 6. The length of the CDR3 is 14 residues. The CDR3 nucleotides are TGCGCCAGCGGCAAGACAGGGGGCCACAATGAGCAGTTCTTC. Its translation: CASGKTGGHNEQFF.

The chain is built from TRBV5-1 and TRBJ2-7; possibly TRBD1 for D (5 bases). V lost 0 bases and J lost 3, with 10 bases in between. The CDR3 contains 14 residues. Germline V lookup: CDR1 SGHRS, CDR2 YFSETQ. CDR3 bases: TGCGCCAGCAGCTTGGACAGGTCTGTCTACGAGCAGTACTTC. The encoded protein is CASSLDRSVYEQYF.

V gene TRBV5-1 combines with J gene TRBJ2-3, with 7 bases identical to TRBD2. V lost 4 bases and J lost 4; bases outside the gene matches: 15. The CDR3 is 17 amino acids. From germline, CDR1 is SGHRS and CDR2 YFSETQ. The CDR3 DNA follows: TGCGCCAGCAGCCAGGGACTACACGCTATTTCAGCAGATACGCAGTATTTT. Protein product: CASSQGLHAISADTQYF.

This clone appeared a few times. The chain links TRBV7-9 to TRBJ2-3; no reliable D call. The CDR3 is 16 amino acids. Deletions cut 1 base from V and 1 base from J, with 12 bases between. The germline V gene has CDR1 SEHNR and CDR2 FQNEAQ (reference sequence). DNA for the CDR3: TGTGCCAGCAGCTTAGGGATGCTAGGTGGCACAGATACGCAGTATTTT. This encodes CASSLGMLGGTDTQYF.

This chain uses TRBV11-1 with TRBJ2-7; a weak D match, TRBD1 (6 bases). The V and J ends lost 5 bases and 11 bases respectively, with 16 bases between them. The length of the CDR3 is 12 residues. Per the germline V gene, CDR1 is SGHAT and CDR2 is FQDESV (reference sequence). CDR3 sequence (DNA): TGTGCCAGCAGCATAGAGGGAACAGGGAAGTACTTC. Its translation is CASSIEGTGKYF.

The J gene is TRBJ2-5, the V gene TRBV7-9; 12 nucleotides match TRBD2. Trimming removed 0 bases from V and 3 bases from J; junction bases left unmatched: 5. CDR1 SEHNR and CDR2 FQNEAQ come from the germline V gene (reference sequence). The CDR3 is made up of 17 amino acids. The CDR3 coding sequence is TGTGCCAGCAGCTTAGCCACTCTAGCGGGGGGGGAAGAGACCCAGTACTTC. As protein: CASSLATLAGGEETQYF.

The chain is built from TRBV6-5 and TRBJ1-2; D may be TRBD1 (6 bases). The CDR3 sequence is 14 residues long. Germline V gene data show CDR1 as MNHEY and CDR2 as SVGAGI. Between the trimmed V and J ends, which lost 2 bases and 5 bases, there was a span of 12 bases. The CDR3 coding sequence is TGTGCCAGCAGTTACAAGGACAGTTCTTATGGCTACACCTTC. Translated: CASSYKDSSYGYTF.

The chain has TRBV27 and TRBJ1-5; D not resolved. V was cut by 5 bases and J by 5 bases, with 10 bases left in between. Germline values: CDR1 MNHEY, CDR2 SMNVEV (reference sequence). The CDR3 spans 13 residues. CDR3 loop: CASSPTLYQPQHF. Here the CDR3 DNA reads TGTGCCAGCAGTCCGACTCTCTATCAGCCCCAGCATTTT.

The rearrangement uses TRBV10-3 and TRBJ1-6, with 8 bases fitting TRBD1. J gave up 9 bases and V 10 bases, and 5 bases lay outside the gene matches. The CDR3 contains 12 residues. The germline V gene has CDR1 ENHRY and CDR2 SYGVKD. The CDR3 sequence is CATGQGSSPLHF. In DNA, the CDR3 is TGTGCCACCGGACAGGGTTCTTCACCCCTCCACTTT.

This chain uses TRBV6-6 with TRBJ1-2; D is undetermined. Germline loops: CDR1 MNHNY, CDR2 SVGAGI (reference sequence). CDR3 length equals 12 residues. The germline V and J ends were trimmed by 5 bases and 6 bases, with 10 bases remaining between them. In DNA form, the CDR3 reads TGTGCCAGCAGTCGCGGGGAACATGGCTACACCTTC. Protein product: CASSRGEHGYTF.

J is TRBJ1-4 and V is TRBV19; D may be TRBD1 (6 bases). The CDR3 totals 14 residues. Germline V gives CDR1 LNHDA, CDR2 SQIVND (reference sequence). Trimming removed 6 bases at V and 8 bases at J, with 16 bases between. In DNA, the CDR3 is TGTGCCAGTAGCCGTGGCAGGGGCCGAGAAAAACTGTTTTTT. It yields the protein CASSRGRGREKLFF.

The table lists this clone with a count of one. The gene calls are TRBV28 and TRBJ2-3, with D perhaps matching TRBD2 (5 bases). CDR3 length: 14 residues. V lost 4 bases to trimming and J lost 4 bases, with 12 bases between them. Per the germline V gene, CDR1 is MDHEN and CDR2 is SYDVKM. The CDR3 loop is CASSSRTSPDTQYF. CDR3 DNA: TGTGCCAGCAGTTCCCGGACTTCCCCAGATACGCAGTATTTT.